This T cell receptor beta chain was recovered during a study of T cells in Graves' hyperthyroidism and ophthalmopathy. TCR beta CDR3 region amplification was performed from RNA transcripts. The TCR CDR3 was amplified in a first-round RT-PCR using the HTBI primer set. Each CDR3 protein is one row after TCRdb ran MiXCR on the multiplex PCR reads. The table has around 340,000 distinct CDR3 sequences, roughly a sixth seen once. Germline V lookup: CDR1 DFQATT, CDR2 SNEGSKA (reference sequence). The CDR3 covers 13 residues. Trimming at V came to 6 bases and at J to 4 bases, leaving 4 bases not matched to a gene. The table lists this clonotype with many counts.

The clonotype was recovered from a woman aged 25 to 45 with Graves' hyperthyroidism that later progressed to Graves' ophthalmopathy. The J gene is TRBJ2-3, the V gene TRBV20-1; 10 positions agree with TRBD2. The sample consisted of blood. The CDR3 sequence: CSALAGVADTQYF. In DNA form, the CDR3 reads TGCAGTGCCCTAGCGGGAGTGGCAGATACGCAGTATTTT.